A single sample gave rise to the 19 T cell receptor beta chains below, sequenced in a study of T cell responses to AZD1222 COVID-19 vaccine (dated by TCRdb to the early 2020s). Library preparation employed the immunoSEQ multiplex PCR assay. In its TCRdb copy, this immuneACCESS table keeps in-frame sequences only and misses some clones. Where compared with another copy, unresolved V genes explain less than half of these, and the others have no known cause. The sample data list 65,000 to 100,000 clones, and around nine tenths of these were observed just once. About 7% of the sample goes to the ten largest clones. Per the publication, the time point label means: about 28 days (+/-7) after the second vaccine dose. This material consisted of peripheral blood, taken 28 days after the second AZD1222 dose. The receptors were sampled from an adult who received the AZD1222 COVID-19 vaccine.

This clone came up a few times. V usage is TRBV6-2 or TRBV6-3 and J usage is TRBJ2-5; 9 bases match TRBD1. V lost 5 bases to trimming and J lost 4 bases; unmatched junction nucleotides: 5. This CDR3 has 14 amino acids. Per the germline V gene, CDR1 is MNHEY and CDR2 is SVGEGT. The CDR3 protein is CASSPGTGLETQYF. The CDR3 DNA reads as TGTGCCAGCAGTCCCGGGACAGGGCTAGAGACCCAGTACTTC.

The chain has TRBV3-1 (or the pseudogene TRBV3-2) and TRBJ1-6; D gene uncertain. V lost 0 bases, J lost 7 bases, and 10 bases lay in between. CDR1 is LGHDT and CDR2 is YNNKEL in the germline V gene (reference sequence). This CDR3 contains 15 residues. The CDR3 loop reads CASSQDSRRNSPLHF. Here the CDR3 DNA reads TGTGCCAGCAGCCAAGATTCTAGGAGGAATTCACCCCTCCACTTT.

The rearrangement uses TRBV7-2 and TRBJ2-5, with D hard to call. The V gene lost 7 bases and the J gene lost 5 bases, with 20 bases spanning the gap. The CDR3 is 15 residues long. Germline V lookup: CDR1 SGHTA, CDR2 FQGNSA. CDR3 protein: CASTLTTDVRETQYF. The CDR3 DNA reads TGTGCCAGCACCCTAACTACGGACGTCCGGGAGACCCAGTACTTC.

This clone was recorded only once. The J gene is TRBJ1-2, the V gene TRBV5-5, with TRBD1 identical over 7 bases. CDR1 and CDR2 (germline): SGHKS, YYEKEE (reference sequence). After removal of 0 bases from V and 6 bases from J, the junction contained 11 bases not matched to a gene. The CDR3 has 16 residues. CDR3 protein: CASSLVVGGMTNGYTF. Here the CDR3 DNA reads TGTGCCAGCAGCTTGGTGGTAGGGGGCATGACGAATGGCTACACCTTC.

V and J are TRBV4-3 and TRBJ1-1; D gene unclear. The V end was cut by 1 base, the J end by 1 base, with 10 bases between. Germline V lookup: CDR1 LGHNA, CDR2 YSLEER. This CDR3 has 15 amino acids. DNA of the CDR3: TGCGCCAGCAGCCAAGTGTCTTCCGAGAACACTGAAGCTTTCTTT. This codes for CASSQVSSENTEAFF.

Only a few counts were recorded for this clone. The CDR3 loop reads CASSLNPGGWEKLFF. CDR3 coding DNA: TGTGCCAGCAGCTTAAACCCGGGAGGTTGGGAAAAACTGTTTTTT. This sequence joins TRBV7-2 and TRBJ1-4; D gene uncertain. V was trimmed by 2 bases and J by 8 bases, leaving 15 bases between them. This CDR3 has 15 amino acids. The germline V gene encodes CDR1 SGHTA and CDR2 FQGNSA.

V gene TRBV4-1 combines with J gene TRBJ2-1; maybe TRBD1 (5 bases). CDR3 size: 16 residues. Germline loops: CDR1 MGHRA, CDR2 YSYEKL. V was shortened by 0 bases and J by 2 bases, with 11 bases between the two germline ends. The DNA of the CDR3 is TGCGCCAGCAGCCAAGAGCCCCGACAGACCTACAATGAGCAGTTCTTC. This sequence encodes CASSQEPRQTYNEQFF.

This clone was seen a few times. The rearrangement joins TRBV4-1 to TRBJ2-7; 7 bases match TRBD1. V shed 0 bases and J 6 bases; nucleotides not matched to a gene: 8. Germline CDR1 MGHRA, CDR2 YSYEKL. The CDR3 is 15 residues long. As DNA, the CDR3 is TGCGCCAGCAGCCAAGAACAGGGGACCCAGCGCGAGCAGTACTTC. It yields the protein CASSQEQGTQREQYF.

Only one count was recorded for this clone. The gene calls are TRBV28 and TRBJ2-4, with 13 bases matching TRBD2. The CDR3 has 16 residues. Germline assignment: CDR1 MDHEN and CDR2 SYDVKM. Trimming removed 1 base from V and 8 bases from J; junction bases left unmatched: 5. CDR3 nucleotides: TGTGCCAGCAGTTTATTGGGGACTAGCGGGAAAGACATTCAGTACTTC. Encoded protein: CASSLLGTSGKDIQYF.

The rearrangement uses TRBV7-9 and TRBJ2-7; 10 nucleotides match TRBD1. Germline values: CDR1 SEHNR, CDR2 FQNEAQ (reference sequence). This CDR3 is built from 14 residues. The ends lost 6 bases at V and 2 bases at J; junction bases unmatched: 4. The CDR3, as DNA: TGTGCCAGCAGTCCGGGACAGGGGCCCTACGAGCAGTACTTC. It translates to CASSPGQGPYEQYF.

V usage is TRBV9 and J usage is TRBJ2-1; D is undetermined. V lost 0 bases and J 8 bases, leaving 15 bases between the germline ends. CDR1 and CDR2 (germline): SGDLS, YYNGEE. The CDR3 totals 15 residues. In DNA form, the CDR3 reads TGTGCCAGCAGCGTAGTTGGCTGGTTGGGCGATGAGCAGTTCTTC. Protein: CASSVVGWLGDEQFF.

This CDR3 reads CASSLGLAGAQEQFF. In nucleotides, the CDR3 is TGTGCCAGCAGCTTGGGTCTAGCGGGAGCTCAAGAGCAGTTCTTC. The chain is built from TRBV5-5 and TRBJ2-1; 10 bases fit TRBD2. V lost 0 bases, J lost 10 bases, and 7 bases stayed unmatched. Germline CDR1 and CDR2: SGHKS and YYEKEE (reference sequence). The CDR3 is 15 amino acids.

This chain joins TRBV19 and TRBJ1-4; no clear D. V was trimmed by 6 bases and J by 7 bases, leaving 15 bases between them. This CDR3 region has 14 residues. Germline CDR1 and CDR2: LNHDA and SQIVND (reference sequence). CDR3 nucleotides: TGTGCCAGTAGCCTCGTCGGCCGCGGTGAAAAACTGTTTTTT. Its translation: CASSLVGRGEKLFF.

The genes are TRBV27 and TRBJ2-4; D is ambiguous. Trimming pared 4 bases from V and 3 bases from J, leaving 7 bases between. The CDR3 totals 13 residues. Germline V gene sequence: CDR1 MNHEY, CDR2 SMNVEV (reference sequence). The CDR3 DNA sequence: TGTGCCAGCAGTTCAGTTAACAAAAACATTCAGTACTTC. Residues: CASSSVNKNIQYF.

The V call is TRBV6-5, the J call TRBJ1-1; TRBD1 aligns across 12 bases. Germline V gives CDR1 MNHEY, CDR2 SVGAGI. The V gene end was trimmed by 6 bases and the J gene end by 2 bases; junction bases not matched to a gene: 4. The CDR3 spans 15 residues. CDR3 DNA sequence: TGTGCCAGCAGGGGACAGGGGGCTTTTAACACTGAAGCTTTCTTT. The encoded protein is CASRGQGAFNTEAFF.

V usage is TRBV2 and J usage is TRBJ1-5; 8 nucleotides match TRBD1. Germline loops: CDR1 SNHLY, CDR2 FYNNEI. The CDR3 extends over 15 amino acids. The trim removed 2 bases at V and 8 bases at J, leaving 8 bases unmatched. The CDR3, as DNA: TGTGCCAGCAGTGAATATGGGACAGGACTGAAGCCCCAGCATTTT. This encodes CASSEYGTGLKPQHF.

The V call is TRBV11-2, the J call TRBJ2-3, with TRBD2 as a possible D gene (6 bases). V was trimmed by 5 bases and J by 2 bases, leaving 26 bases between them. This CDR3 has 19 residues. Germline values: CDR1 SGHAT, CDR2 FQNNGV. CDR3 residues: CASSHISRVGGGYTDTQYF. For the CDR3, the DNA is TGTGCCAGCAGCCACATTAGTAGGGTTGGGGGAGGATACACAGATACGCAGTATTTT.

The chain carries TRBV7-2 and TRBJ2-1; D is undetermined. V was clipped by 5 bases and J by 0 bases, with 11 bases between them. CDR1 SGHTA and CDR2 FQGNSA come from the germline V gene. The CDR3 consists of 15 residues. DNA of the CDR3: TGTGCCAGCAGCCCGCTGGCAGGCTCCTACAATGAGCAGTTCTTC. Amino acids: CASSPLAGSYNEQFF. The variable domain in full, with the rest retrieved from reference TRBV7-2 and TRBJ2-1, is GAGVSQSPSNKVTEKGKDVELRCDPISGHTALYWYRQSLGQGLEFLIYFQGNSAPDKSGLPSDRFSAERTGGSVSTLTIQRTQQEDSAVYLCASSPLAGSYNEQFFGPGTRLTVL.

The CDR3 region is CASSTNPASGGGNTGELFF. CDR3 DNA: TGTGCCAGCAGTACTAATCCAGCGTCGGGGGGAGGGAACACCGGGGAGCTGTTTTTT. J is TRBJ2-2 and V is TRBV21-1; the table's D call, TRBD2, has no DNA check behind it. TRBV21-1 is labeled a pseudogene. This CDR3 comprises 19 residues.